Listed below are T cell receptor beta chains from one sample, sequenced in a study of cytomegalovirus exposure and HLA in healthy donors. Using immunoSEQ multiplex PCR, the repertoire was profiled, and TCRdb retains in-frame clones only, with some absent. The data hold roughly 130,000 clones, with about 80% observed a single time. The sample was PBMCs. Receptors were obtained from a man aged 35 to 55 in good health and CMV-seronegative. CDR3s include the opening cysteine and the closing phenylalanine or tryptophan. Fields, in order: CDR3 protein, CDR3 DNA, D gene, clone size, V gene, J gene. D genes are given only for firm matches. Size values are once, few and many counts, or a class for expanded clones, and some rows have none.

CASSAPGYLETQYF	TGTGCCAGCAGCGCGCCAGGGTATCTGGAGACCCAGTACTTC	NA	NA	TRBV14	TRBJ2-5
CASSFGDEQYF	TGCGCCAGCAGCTTCGGGGACGAGCAGTACTTC	NA	NA	TRBV5-1	TRBJ2-7
CASSSNGQGWYRPLHF	TGTGCCAGCAGCTCAAACGGACAGGGTTGGTACCGACCCCTCCACTTT	TRBD1	NA	TRBV5-6	TRBJ1-6
CAISDVPRGEAFF	TGTGCCATCAGTGATGTTCCCCGGGGTGAAGCTTTCTTT	NA	NA	TRBV10-3	TRBJ1-1
CASKGVAGGSLSYNEQFF	TGTGCCAGTAAAGGGGTAGCGGGGGGCTCTCTCTCCTACAATGAGCAGTTCTTC	TRBD2	few	TRBV19	TRBJ2-1
CASSALADTQYF	TGTGCCAGCAGCGCCCTAGCAGATACGCAGTATTTT	NA	NA	TRBV5-4	TRBJ2-3
CASSLPGGGSPLHF	TGTGCCAGCAGTTTACCGGGAGGGGGCTCACCCCTCCACTTT	TRBD1	few	TRBV27	TRBJ1-6
CAISEVVGLPSVNYGYTF	TGTGCCATCAGTGAAGTGGTGGGACTCCCATCGGTAAACTATGGCTACACCTTC	NA	NA	TRBV10-3	TRBJ1-2
CASSWGPGTGMNTEAFF	TGCGCCAGCAGCTGGGGTCCCGGGACAGGGATGAACACTGAAGCTTTCTTT	TRBD1	NA	TRBV5-1	TRBJ1-1
CASSIGPPGQGASPLHF	TGTGCCAGTAGTATAGGGCCACCGGGACAGGGGGCTTCACCCCTCCACTTT	TRBD1	NA	TRBV19	TRBJ1-6
CASSLGGGPRGQFF	TGTGCCAGCAGCTTAGGCGGGGGTCCCCGGGGGCAGTTCTTC	TRBD2	NA	TRBV11-2	TRBJ2-1
CASGGQGGTEAFF	TGTGCCAGCGGGGGACAGGGGGGAACTGAAGCTTTCTTT	TRBD1	NA	TRBV6-6	TRBJ1-1
CASSGPQGRSTDTQYF	TGTGCCAGCAGTGGCCCCCAGGGGAGAAGCACAGATACGCAGTATTTT	NA	NA	TRBV25-1	TRBJ2-3
CASSPTAGTGNEKLFF	TGTGCCAGCTCACCGACAGCCGGGACAGGGAATGAAAAACTGTTTTTT	TRBD1	NA	TRBV18	TRBJ1-4
CASSHTGGRLDEKLFF	TGCGCCAGCAGCCATACAGGGGGGAGGCTGGATGAAAAACTGTTTTTT	TRBD1	once	TRBV4-1	TRBJ1-4
CASSQLTGTQETQYF	TGTGCCAGCTCTCAGCTAACAGGGACCCAAGAGACCCAGTACTTC	NA	NA	TRBV18	TRBJ2-5
CASSQSAGGTDTQYF	TGCGCCAGCAGCCAATCCGCGGGAGGAACAGATACGCAGTATTTT	TRBD2	NA	TRBV4-1	TRBJ2-3
CASSLPGADTQYF	TGTGCCAGCAGCTTACCAGGGGCCGATACGCAGTATTTT	NA	once	TRBV7-9	TRBJ2-3
CASSSQGAEYGYTF	TGTGCCAGCTCCTCCCAGGGGGCTGAATATGGCTACACCTTC	TRBD1	NA	TRBV2	TRBJ1-2
CASSEWQDSNQPQHF	TGTGCCAGCAGTGAGTGGCAGGATAGCAATCAGCCCCAGCATTTT	NA	NA	TRBV2	TRBJ1-5
CASSTPGRGEQETQYF	TGTGCCAGCAGCACCCCCGGTCGCGGGGAACAAGAGACCCAGTACTTC	NA	NA	TRBV28	TRBJ2-5
CASSPSADTQYF	TGTGCCAGCAGCCCCTCGGCAGATACGCAGTATTTT	NA	NA	TRBV7-2	TRBJ2-3
CASSLRGETGELFF	TGCGCCAGCAGCCTCAGGGGAGAAACCGGGGAGCTGTTTTTT	NA	NA	TRBV5-1	TRBJ2-2
CSVGDTRGNTEAFF	TGCAGCGTGGGGGACACAAGGGGTAACACTGAAGCTTTCTTT	NA	NA	TRBV29-1	TRBJ1-1
CASSLAQRGGPGELFF	TGTGCCAGCAGCTTAGCCCAGCGGGGGGGCCCCGGGGAGCTGTTTTTT	TRBD2	NA	TRBV7-2	TRBJ2-2
CASSQGQTGFEQYF	TGCGCCAGCAGCCAGGGACAAACGGGGTTCGAGCAGTACTTC	NA	NA	TRBV4-1	TRBJ2-7
CASSLFGQGTYNEQFF	TGTGCCAGCAGCTTATTCGGACAGGGGACTTACAATGAGCAGTTCTTC	TRBD1	once	TRBV7-9	TRBJ2-1
CATSRGGQGYAETQYF	TGTGCCACCAGCAGGGGGGGACAGGGTTACGCGGAGACCCAGTACTTC	TRBD1	NA	TRBV15	TRBJ2-5
CASSLDGGAAEQYF	TGTGCCAGCAGCTTAGATGGGGGGGCGGCCGAGCAGTACTTC	NA	NA	TRBV7-9	TRBJ2-7
CASSPAGQPQHF	TGTGCCAGCTCACCAGCGGGTCAGCCCCAGCATTTT	NA	NA	TRBV18	TRBJ1-5
CASSQDWRVYEKLFF	TGCGCCAGCAGCCAAGATTGGAGGGTCTATGAAAAACTGTTTTTT	NA	NA	TRBV4-1	TRBJ1-4
CASSVMNGEYQETQYF	TGTGCCAGCAGCGTAATGAACGGAGAGTACCAAGAGACCCAGTACTTC	NA	NA	TRBV9	TRBJ2-5
CASSMIRGRPDGYTF	TGTGCCAGCAGTATGATCAGGGGGCGCCCCGATGGCTACACCTTC	TRBD1	NA	TRBV2	TRBJ1-2
CASSPRTAVNYGYTF	TGTGCCAGCAGCCCCCGGACAGCCGTTAACTATGGCTACACCTTC	NA	NA	TRBV5-6	TRBJ1-2
CASTRTGRLNQPQHF	TGTGCCAGCACCAGGACAGGGCGCCTCAATCAGCCCCAGCATTTT	TRBD1	NA	TRBV28	TRBJ1-5
CASSLGGTGGTEAFF	TGTGCCAGCAGCTTGGGGGGGACAGGGGGCACTGAAGCTTTCTTT	TRBD1	NA	TRBV5-4	TRBJ1-1
CASSLGQEETQYF	TGTGCCAGCAGCCTAGGACAGGAAGAGACCCAGTACTTC	TRBD1	NA	TRBV5-6	TRBJ2-5
CASSWGTGGSYGYTF	TGTGCCAGCAGTTGGGGGACAGGGGGGAGCTATGGCTACACCTTC	TRBD1	few	TRBV27	TRBJ1-2
CASSLSGAQDTQYF	TGTGCCAGCAGCTTATCTGGGGCACAAGATACGCAGTATTTT	NA	NA	TRBV7-9	TRBJ2-3
CASSQRGFGELFF	TGTGCCAGCAGCCAAAGGGGTTTCGGGGAGCTGTTTTTT	NA	NA	TRBV11-2	TRBJ2-2
CASSFSGVNQPQHF	TGTGCCAGCAGTTTCTCGGGGGTCAATCAGCCCCAGCATTTT	NA	few	TRBV2	TRBJ1-5
CASSTASSGNTIYF	TGTGCCAGCAGTACTGCTTCCTCTGGAAACACCATATATTTT	NA	NA	TRBV6-1	TRBJ1-3
CASSVAPGPNYEQYF	TGTGCCAGCAGCGTAGCTCCAGGGCCAAACTACGAGCAGTACTTC	NA	NA	TRBV9	TRBJ2-7
CASSLEAIRNTEAFF	TGTGCCAGCAGCTTAGAGGCGATCAGGAACACTGAAGCTTTCTTT	NA	NA	TRBV5-6	TRBJ1-1
CASSVSGGAQETQYF	TGTGCCAGCAGCGTTAGCGGGGGGGCCCAAGAGACCCAGTACTTC	TRBD2	NA	TRBV9	TRBJ2-5
CASRRTGTGNEKLFF	TGTGCCAGCAGGCGCACCGGGACAGGGAATGAAAAACTGTTTTTT	TRBD1	once	TRBV25-1	TRBJ1-4
CASSSRQGMNTEAFF	TGCGCCAGCAGCTCTCGACAGGGGATGAACACTGAAGCTTTCTTT	TRBD1	few	TRBV5-1	TRBJ1-1
CASSYRQGAGEQYF	TGTGCCAGCAGTTACCGACAGGGGGCGGGTGAGCAGTACTTC	TRBD1	NA	TRBV6-5	TRBJ2-7
CASSQRDNQPQHF	TGCGCCAGCAGCCAACGAGATAATCAGCCCCAGCATTTT	NA	NA	TRBV4-1	TRBJ1-5
CASSLQGDNEKLFF	TGCGCCAGCAGCTTACAGGGAGACAATGAAAAACTGTTTTTT	NA	NA	TRBV5-1	TRBJ1-4
CAIRTGRDEKLFF	TGTGCCATCCGGACAGGGAGGGATGAAAAACTGTTTTTT	TRBD1	NA	TRBV10-3	TRBJ1-4
CASSRGSSNQPQHF	TGTGCCAGCAGCCGGGGGAGCAGCAATCAGCCCCAGCATTTT	NA	NA	TRBV5-8	TRBJ1-5
CASSLGGSAPADTQYF	TGCGCCAGCAGCTTGGGTGGTAGCGCCCCCGCAGATACGCAGTATTTT	NA	few	TRBV5-1	TRBJ2-3
CASSLPGLYEQYF	TGTGCCAGCAGCTTACCGGGACTCTACGAGCAGTACTTC	NA	once	TRBV7-2	TRBJ2-7
CASSFSGGWTVPSTDTQYF	TGTGCCAGCAGCTTTAGCGGGGGATGGACGGTTCCTAGCACAGATACGCAGTATTTT	TRBD2	NA	TRBV11-2	TRBJ2-3
CSVSTPSTGELFF	TGCAGCGTTTCGACACCCTCTACCGGGGAGCTGTTTTTT	NA	few	TRBV29-1	TRBJ2-2
CASSLGDSSEQYF	TGTGCCAGCAGCCTCGGGGACTCGAGCGAGCAGTACTTC	NA	NA	TRBV7-9	TRBJ2-7